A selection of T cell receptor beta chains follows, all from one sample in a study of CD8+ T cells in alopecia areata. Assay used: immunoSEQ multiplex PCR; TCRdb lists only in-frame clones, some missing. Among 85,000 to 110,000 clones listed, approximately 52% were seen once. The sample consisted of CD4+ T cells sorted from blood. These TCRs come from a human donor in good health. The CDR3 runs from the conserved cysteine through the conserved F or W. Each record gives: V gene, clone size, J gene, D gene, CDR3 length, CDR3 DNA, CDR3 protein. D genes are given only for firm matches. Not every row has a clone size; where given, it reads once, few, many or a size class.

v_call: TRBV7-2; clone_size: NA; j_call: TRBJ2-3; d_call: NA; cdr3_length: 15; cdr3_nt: TGTGCCAGCAGCCCGTGGAGGGCAGACACAGATACGCAGTATTTT; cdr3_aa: CASSPWRADTDTQYF
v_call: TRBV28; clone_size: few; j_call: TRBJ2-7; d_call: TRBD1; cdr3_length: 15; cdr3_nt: TGTGCCAGCAGTTTAAGGGACAGGGAAAGCTACGAGCAGTACTTC; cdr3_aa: CASSLRDRESYEQYF
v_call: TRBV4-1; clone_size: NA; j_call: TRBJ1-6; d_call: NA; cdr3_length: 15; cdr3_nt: TGCGCCAGCAGCCAAGAGAGCTCCTATAATTCACCCCTCCACTTT; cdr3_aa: CASSQESSYNSPLHF
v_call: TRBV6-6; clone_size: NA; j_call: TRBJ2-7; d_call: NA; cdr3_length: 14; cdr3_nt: TGTGCCAGCAGTCTAAAAGGGGGATACTACGAGCAGTACTTC; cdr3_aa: CASSLKGGYYEQYF
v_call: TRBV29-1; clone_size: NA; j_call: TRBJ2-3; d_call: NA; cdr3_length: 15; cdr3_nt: TGCAGCGTCCTTGGGCGGCAGGGGCCCACAGATACGCAGTATTTT; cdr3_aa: CSVLGRQGPTDTQYF
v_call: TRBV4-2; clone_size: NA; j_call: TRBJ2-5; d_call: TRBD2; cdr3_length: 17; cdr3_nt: TGTGCCAGCAGCTCCAGCGGGGGGGACTCGTACCAAGAGACCCAGTACTTC; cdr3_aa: CASSSSGGDSYQETQYF
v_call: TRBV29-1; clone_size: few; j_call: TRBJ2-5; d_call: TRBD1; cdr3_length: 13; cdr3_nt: TGCAGCGTACGACAGGGGGCCCAAGAGACCCAGTACTTC; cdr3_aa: CSVRQGAQETQYF
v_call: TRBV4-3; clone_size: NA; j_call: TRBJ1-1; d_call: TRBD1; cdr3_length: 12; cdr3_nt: TGCGCCAGTAGACAGGGGGGGATTGAAGCTTTCTTT; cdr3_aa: CASRQGGIEAFF
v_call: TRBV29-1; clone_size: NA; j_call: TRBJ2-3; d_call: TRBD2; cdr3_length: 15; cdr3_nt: TGCAGCGTTCCCGGGACTAGCGGGGTCACAGATACGCAGTATTTT; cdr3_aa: CSVPGTSGVTDTQYF
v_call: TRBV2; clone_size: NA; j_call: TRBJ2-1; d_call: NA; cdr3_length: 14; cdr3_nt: TGTGCCAGCAATTATGGGGGGTCCTACAATGAGCAGTTCTTC; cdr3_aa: CASNYGGSYNEQFF
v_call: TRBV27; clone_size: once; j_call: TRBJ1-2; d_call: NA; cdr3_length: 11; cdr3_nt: TGTGCCAGCACCCCAGGGCATGGCTACACCTTC; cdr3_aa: CASTPGHGYTF
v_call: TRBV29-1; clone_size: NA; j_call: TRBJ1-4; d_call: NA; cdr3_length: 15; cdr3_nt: TGCAGCGTTGAAGATCAGGGGCAGGGAAGAGAAAAACTGTTTTTT; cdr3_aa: CSVEDQGQGREKLFF
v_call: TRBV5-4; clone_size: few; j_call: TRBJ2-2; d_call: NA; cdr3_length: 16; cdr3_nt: TGTGCCAGCAGCTTGGATGGGACTCCCTCCGGCCGGGAGCTGTTTTTT; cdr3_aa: CASSLDGTPSGRELFF
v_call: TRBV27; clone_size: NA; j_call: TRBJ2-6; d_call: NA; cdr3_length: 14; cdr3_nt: TGTGCCAGCAGTTTTGCCTCTGGGGCCAACGTCCTGACTTTC; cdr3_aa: CASSFASGANVLTF
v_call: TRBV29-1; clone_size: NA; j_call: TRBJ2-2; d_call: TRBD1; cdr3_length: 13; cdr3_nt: TGCAGCCCTCGGACAGGGGGCACCGGGGAGCTGTTTTTT; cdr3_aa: CSPRTGGTGELFF
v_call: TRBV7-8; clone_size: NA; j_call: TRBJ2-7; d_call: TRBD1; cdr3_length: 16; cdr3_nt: TGTGCCAGCAGCCTCCGGTGGACAGGGAGTTCCTACGAGCAGTACTTC; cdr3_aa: CASSLRWTGSSYEQYF
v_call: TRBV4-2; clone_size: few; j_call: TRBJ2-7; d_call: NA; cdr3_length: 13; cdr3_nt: TGTGCCAGCAGCCAAGATGCGCGCGAGGGACACTACTTC; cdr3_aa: CASSQDAREGHYF
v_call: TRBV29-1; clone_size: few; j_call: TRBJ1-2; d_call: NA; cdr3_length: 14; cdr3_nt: TGCAGCGTTGGCCAGACTGGTGGAGAGGCTGGCTACACCTTC; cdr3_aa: CSVGQTGGEAGYTF
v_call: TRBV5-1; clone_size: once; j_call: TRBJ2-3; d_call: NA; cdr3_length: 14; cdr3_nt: TGCGCCAGCAGCTGGGACTGGTCCACAGATACGCAGTATTTT; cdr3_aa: CASSWDWSTDTQYF
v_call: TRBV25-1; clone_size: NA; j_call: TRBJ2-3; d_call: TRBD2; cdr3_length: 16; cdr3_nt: TGTGCCAGCAGTGAACCGGGGGGGCCCGGCACAGATACGCAGTATTTT; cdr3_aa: CASSEPGGPGTDTQYF
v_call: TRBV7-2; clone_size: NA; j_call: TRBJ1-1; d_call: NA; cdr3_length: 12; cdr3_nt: TGTGCCAGCAGCCAGGTTCACACTGAAGCTTTCTTT; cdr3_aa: CASSQVHTEAFF
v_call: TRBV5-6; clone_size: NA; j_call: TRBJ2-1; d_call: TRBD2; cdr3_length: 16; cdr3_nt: TGTGCCAGCAGCTTGGTAACTAGCGGGGGGTACAATGAGCAGTTCTTC; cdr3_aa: CASSLVTSGGYNEQFF
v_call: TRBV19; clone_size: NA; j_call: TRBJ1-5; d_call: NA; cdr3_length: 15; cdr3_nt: TGTGCCAGTAGGATGGGCCTCTATAGCAATCAGCCCCAGCATTTT; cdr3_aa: CASRMGLYSNQPQHF
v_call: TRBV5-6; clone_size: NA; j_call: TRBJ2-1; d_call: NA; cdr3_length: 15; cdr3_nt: TGTGCCAGCAGACAAGACCTAGGTCGGGGGAATGAGCAGTTCTTC; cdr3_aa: CASRQDLGRGNEQFF
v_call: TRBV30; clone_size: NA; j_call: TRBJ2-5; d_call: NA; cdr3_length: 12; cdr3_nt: TGTGCCTGGAGTGGGCTGAAAGAGACCCAGTACTTC; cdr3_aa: CAWSGLKETQYF
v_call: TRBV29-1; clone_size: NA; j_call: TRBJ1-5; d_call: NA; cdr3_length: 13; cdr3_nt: TGCAGCGTCGCTGTACAAACAGGGCAGCCCCAGCATTTT; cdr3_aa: CSVAVQTGQPQHF
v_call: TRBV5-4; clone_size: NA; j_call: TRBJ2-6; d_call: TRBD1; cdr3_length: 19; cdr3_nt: TGTGCCAGCAGCTCGAGTGGGGACAGGGCTGTCTCTGGGGCCAACGTCCTGACTTTC; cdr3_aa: CASSSSGDRAVSGANVLTF
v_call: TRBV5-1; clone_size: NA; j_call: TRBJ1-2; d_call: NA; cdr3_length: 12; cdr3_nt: TGCGCCAGCATGGGGATGAACAATGGCTACACCTTC; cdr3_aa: CASMGMNNGYTF
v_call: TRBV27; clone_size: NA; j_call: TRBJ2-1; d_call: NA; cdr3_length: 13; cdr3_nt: TGTGCCAGCAGTCCCCGAACGGACAATGAGCAGTTCTTC; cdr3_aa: CASSPRTDNEQFF
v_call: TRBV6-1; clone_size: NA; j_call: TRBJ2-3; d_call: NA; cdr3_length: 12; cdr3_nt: TGTGCCAGCAGTGAAAACGAGGATACGCAGTATTTT; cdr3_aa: CASSENEDTQYF
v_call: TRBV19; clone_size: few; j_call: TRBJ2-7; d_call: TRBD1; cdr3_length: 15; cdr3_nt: TGTGCCAGTAGTAACACCGGAACAGGGGGCGACGAGCAGTACTTC; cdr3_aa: CASSNTGTGGDEQYF
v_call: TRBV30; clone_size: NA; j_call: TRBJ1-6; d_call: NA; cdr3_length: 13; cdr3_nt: TGTGCCTGGAGTGAACAGTATAATTCACCCCTCCACTTT; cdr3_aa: CAWSEQYNSPLHF
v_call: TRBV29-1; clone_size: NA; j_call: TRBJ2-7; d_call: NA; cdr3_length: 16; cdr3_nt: TGCAGCGTTGAAGGCCAGGGGCCTCGTGGATCCTACGAGCAGTACTTC; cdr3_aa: CSVEGQGPRGSYEQYF
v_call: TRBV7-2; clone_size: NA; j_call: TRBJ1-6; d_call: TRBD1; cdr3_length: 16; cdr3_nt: TGTGCCAGCAGCTCCGAGGACAGGGGGCGCGGGCAGACCCTCCACTTT; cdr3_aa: CASSSEDRGRGQTLHF
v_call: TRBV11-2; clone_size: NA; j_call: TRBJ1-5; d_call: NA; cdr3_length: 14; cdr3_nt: TGTGCCAGCAGCTTATCGGACACAAATCAGCCCCAGCATTTT; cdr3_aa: CASSLSDTNQPQHF
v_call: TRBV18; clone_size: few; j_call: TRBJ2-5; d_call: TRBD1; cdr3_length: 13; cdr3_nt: TGTGCCAGCTCACGGGACAGGCAAGAGACCCAGTACTTC; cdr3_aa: CASSRDRQETQYF
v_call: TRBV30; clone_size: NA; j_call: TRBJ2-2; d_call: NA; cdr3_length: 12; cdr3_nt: TGTGCCTGGAGTCGGGGTCCTAGGGAGCTGTTTTTT; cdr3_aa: CAWSRGPRELFF
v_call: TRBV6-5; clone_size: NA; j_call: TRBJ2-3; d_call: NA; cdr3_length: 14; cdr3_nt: TGTGCCAGCGCAACAGCCGTTAGCACAGATACGCAGTATTTT; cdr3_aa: CASATAVSTDTQYF
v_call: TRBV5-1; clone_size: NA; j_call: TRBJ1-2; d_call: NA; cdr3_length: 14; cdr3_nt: TGCGCCAGCAGCTTGGGTGGGGACACCTATGGCTACACCTTC; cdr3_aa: CASSLGGDTYGYTF
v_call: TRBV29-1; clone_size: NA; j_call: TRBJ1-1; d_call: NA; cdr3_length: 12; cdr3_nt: TGCAGCGTCGGAACGCAGGGTACTGAAGCTTTCTTT; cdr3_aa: CSVGTQGTEAFF
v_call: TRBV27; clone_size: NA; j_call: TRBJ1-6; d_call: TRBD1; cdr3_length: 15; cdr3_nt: TGTGCCAGCAGTCCCCGGGACAGGGACAATTCACCCCTCCACTTT; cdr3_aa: CASSPRDRDNSPLHF
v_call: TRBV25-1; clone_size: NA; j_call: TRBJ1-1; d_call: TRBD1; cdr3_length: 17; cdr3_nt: TGTGCCAGCAGCCCGACTATAGGACAGGGCGAGAACACTGAAGCTTTCTTT; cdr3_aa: CASSPTIGQGENTEAFF
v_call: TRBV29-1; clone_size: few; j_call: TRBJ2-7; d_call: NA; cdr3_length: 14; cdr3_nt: TGCAGCGTTGAAGATCGGACGGCCCCTTACGAGCAGTACTTC; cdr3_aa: CSVEDRTAPYEQYF
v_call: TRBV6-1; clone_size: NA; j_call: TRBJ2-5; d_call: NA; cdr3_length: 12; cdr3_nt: TGTGCCAGCCGCGGAGGGGTAGAGACCCAGTACTTC; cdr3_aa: CASRGGVETQYF
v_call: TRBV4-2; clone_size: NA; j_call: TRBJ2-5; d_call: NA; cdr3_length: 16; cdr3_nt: TGTGCCAGCAGCCAAGATCCGGGGGTCATGGGGGAGACCCAGTACTTC; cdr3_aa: CASSQDPGVMGETQYF
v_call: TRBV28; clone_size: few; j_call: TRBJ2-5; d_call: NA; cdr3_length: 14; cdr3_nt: TGTGCCAGCAGTCCTCCGTCCCCGTGGGAGACCCAGTACTTC; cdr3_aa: CASSPPSPWETQYF
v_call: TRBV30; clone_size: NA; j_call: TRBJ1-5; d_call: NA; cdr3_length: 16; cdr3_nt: TGTGCCTGGAGTGTAAGTTCAGGGGTTAGCAATCAGCCCCAGCATTTT; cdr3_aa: CAWSVSSGVSNQPQHF
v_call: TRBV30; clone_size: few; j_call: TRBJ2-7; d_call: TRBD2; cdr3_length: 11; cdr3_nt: TGTGCCTGGAGTGCCGGGGGGAGGCAGTACTTC; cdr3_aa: CAWSAGGRQYF
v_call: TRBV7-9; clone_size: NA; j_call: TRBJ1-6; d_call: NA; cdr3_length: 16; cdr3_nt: TGTGCCAGCAGTGGGATCGCCGGGACGGTGAATTCACCCCTCCACTTT; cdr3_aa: CASSGIAGTVNSPLHF
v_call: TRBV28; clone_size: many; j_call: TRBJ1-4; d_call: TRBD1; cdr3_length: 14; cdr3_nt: TGTGCCAGCACCAGAGGACAGGGGCGCGAAAAACTGTTTTTT; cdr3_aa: CASTRGQGREKLFF
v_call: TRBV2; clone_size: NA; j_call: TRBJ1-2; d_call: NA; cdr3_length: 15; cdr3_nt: TGTGCCAGCAGTTCTCAGGGTCCGAACCGCTATGGCTACACCTTC; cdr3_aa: CASSSQGPNRYGYTF
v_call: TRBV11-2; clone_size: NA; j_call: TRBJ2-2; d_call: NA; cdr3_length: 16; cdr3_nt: TGTGCCAGCATCCCGGGGTCGGCCCTACCAACCGGGGAGCTGTTTTTT; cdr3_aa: CASIPGSALPTGELFF
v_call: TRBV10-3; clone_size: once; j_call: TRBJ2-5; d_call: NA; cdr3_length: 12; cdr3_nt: TGTGCCATCAGTGTTGGAGGCGAGACCCAGTACTTC; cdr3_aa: CAISVGGETQYF
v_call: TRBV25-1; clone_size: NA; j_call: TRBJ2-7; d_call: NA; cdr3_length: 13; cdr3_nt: TGTGCCAGCAGTGTGTCCGGTCCTTACGAGCAGTACTTC; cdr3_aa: CASSVSGPYEQYF
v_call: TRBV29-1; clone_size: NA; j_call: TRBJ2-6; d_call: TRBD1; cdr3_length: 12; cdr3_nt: TGCAGCGCATTCGGACAGGGCGACGTCCTGACTTTC; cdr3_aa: CSAFGQGDVLTF
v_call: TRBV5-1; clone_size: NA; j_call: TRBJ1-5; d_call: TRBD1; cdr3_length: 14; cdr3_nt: TGCGCCAGCAGAGAGTTACAGGGGGTCCAGCCCCAGCATTTT; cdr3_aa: CASRELQGVQPQHF
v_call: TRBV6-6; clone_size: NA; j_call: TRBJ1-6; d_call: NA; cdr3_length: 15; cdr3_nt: TGTGCCAGCAGGTCCGGACAGATCGGTAATTCACCCCTCCACTTT; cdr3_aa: CASRSGQIGNSPLHF
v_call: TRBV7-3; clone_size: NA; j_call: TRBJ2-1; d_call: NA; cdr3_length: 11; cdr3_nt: TGTGCCAGCGAGGGATACAATGAGCAGTTCTTC; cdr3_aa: CASEGYNEQFF
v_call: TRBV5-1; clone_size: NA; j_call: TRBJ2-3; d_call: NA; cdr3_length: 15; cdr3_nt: TGCGCCAGCAGCTTGGAGGCAAGACAGATAGATACGCAGTATTTT; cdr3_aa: CASSLEARQIDTQYF